This T cell receptor (beta chain) was profiled in a study of shared clonotypes between healthy human individuals. Study outcomes and limitations: Clonotypes shared by all four donors outscored non-shared clonotypes in generation probability. On the whole, naive subsets had larger estimated richness than memory subsets had.

Investigators spread the genomic DNA of each subset evenly over several immunoSEQ plates. Original processing methods: Filtering differed for immunoSEQ, which gave only junction sequences without quality scores. The repertoire was sequenced with immunoSEQ multiplex PCR; TCRdb's copy has only in-frame clones and lacks some. Clone size and V and J calls were adopted from that table, with D and trimming inferred from the DNA. The data hold about 1.5 million clones, with about 98% observed a single time. In the case of this clone: Its antigen remains unknown.

The CDR3 totals 15 residues. Per germline, CDR1 GTSNPN and CDR2 SVGIG (reference sequence). Between the trimmed V and J ends, which lost 3 bases and 7 bases, there was a span of 18 bases. This clonotype originated in a man aged 30 to 45 in good health. Sequenced material: naive CD4+ T cells sorted from blood. Subset here: CD45RA+ positively selected. The chain employs TRBV30 and TRBJ2-2; maybe TRBD2 (7 bases). In DNA, the CDR3 is TGTGCCTGGAGGACGGGGGGCCTACGCGTCGGGGAGCTGTTTTTT. It specifies CAWRTGGLRVGELFF.